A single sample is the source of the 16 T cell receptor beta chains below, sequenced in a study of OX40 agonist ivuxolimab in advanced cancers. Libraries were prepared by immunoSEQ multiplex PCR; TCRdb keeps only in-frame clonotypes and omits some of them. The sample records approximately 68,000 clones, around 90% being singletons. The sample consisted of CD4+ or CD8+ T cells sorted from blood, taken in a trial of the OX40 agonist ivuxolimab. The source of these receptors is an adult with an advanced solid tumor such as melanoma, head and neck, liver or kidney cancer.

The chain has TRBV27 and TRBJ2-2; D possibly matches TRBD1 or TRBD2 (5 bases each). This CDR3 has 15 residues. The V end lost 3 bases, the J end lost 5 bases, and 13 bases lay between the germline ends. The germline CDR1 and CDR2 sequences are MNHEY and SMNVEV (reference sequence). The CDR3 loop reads CASSLGEQGTGELFF. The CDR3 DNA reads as TGTGCCAGCAGTTTGGGGGAGCAGGGAACCGGGGAGCTGTTTTTT.

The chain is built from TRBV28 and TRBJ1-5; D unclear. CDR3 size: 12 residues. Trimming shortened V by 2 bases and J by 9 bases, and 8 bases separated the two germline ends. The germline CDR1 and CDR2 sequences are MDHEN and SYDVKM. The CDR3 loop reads CASSLPPGPQHF. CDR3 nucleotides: TGTGCCAGCAGTTTACCCCCAGGGCCCCAGCATTTT.

CDR3 bases: TGTGCCAGCAGCGTCGACAGCTACCAAGAGACCCAGTACTTC. Its protein is CASSVDSYQETQYF. This chain links TRBV9 with TRBJ2-5; D is possibly TRBD1 (5 bases). Germline V gives CDR1 SGDLS, CDR2 YYNGEE. CDR3 size: 14 residues. The germline V and J ends were trimmed by 2 bases and 0 bases, with 8 bases remaining between them.

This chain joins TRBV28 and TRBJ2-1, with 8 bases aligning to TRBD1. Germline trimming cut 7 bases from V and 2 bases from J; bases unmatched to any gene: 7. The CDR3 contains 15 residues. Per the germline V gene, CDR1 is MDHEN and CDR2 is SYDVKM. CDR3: CASTSQGATYNEQFF. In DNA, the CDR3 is TGTGCCAGCACCTCCCAGGGGGCCACCTACAATGAGCAGTTCTTC.

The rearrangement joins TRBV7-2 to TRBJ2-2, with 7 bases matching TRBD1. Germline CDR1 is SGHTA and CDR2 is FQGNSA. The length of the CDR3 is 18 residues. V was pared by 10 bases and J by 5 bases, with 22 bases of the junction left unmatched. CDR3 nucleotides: TGTGCCAACTTAAACCAAGAGGGACAGACAGAAATTACCGGGGAGCTGTTTTTT. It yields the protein CANLNQEGQTEITGELFF.

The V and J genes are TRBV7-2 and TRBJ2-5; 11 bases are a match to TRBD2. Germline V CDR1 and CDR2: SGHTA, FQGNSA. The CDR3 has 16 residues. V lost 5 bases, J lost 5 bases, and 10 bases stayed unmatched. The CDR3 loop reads CASSLSGRAQGETQYF. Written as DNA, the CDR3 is TGTGCCAGCAGCCTTAGCGGGAGGGCCCAAGGTGAGACCCAGTACTTC. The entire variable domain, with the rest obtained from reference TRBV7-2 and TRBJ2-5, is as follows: GAGVSQSPSNKVTEKGKDVELRCDPISGHTALYWYRQSLGQGLEFLIYFQGNSAPDKSGLPSDRFSAERTGGSVSTLTIQRTQQEDSAVYLCASSLSGRAQGETQYFGPGTRLLVL.

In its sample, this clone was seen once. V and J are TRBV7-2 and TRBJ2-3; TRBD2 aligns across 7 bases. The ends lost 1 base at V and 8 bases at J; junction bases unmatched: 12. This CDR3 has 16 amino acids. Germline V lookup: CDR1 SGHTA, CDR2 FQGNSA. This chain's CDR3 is CASSLVLAVARGTQYF. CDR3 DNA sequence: TGTGCCAGCAGCTTAGTGCTAGCGGTGGCCCGAGGTACGCAGTATTTT.

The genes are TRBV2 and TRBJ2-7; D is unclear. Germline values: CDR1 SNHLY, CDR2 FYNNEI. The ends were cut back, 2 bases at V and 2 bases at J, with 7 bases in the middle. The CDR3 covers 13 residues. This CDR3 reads CASSEQITYEQYF. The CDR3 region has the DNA TGTGCCAGCAGTGAACAGATTACCTACGAGCAGTACTTC.

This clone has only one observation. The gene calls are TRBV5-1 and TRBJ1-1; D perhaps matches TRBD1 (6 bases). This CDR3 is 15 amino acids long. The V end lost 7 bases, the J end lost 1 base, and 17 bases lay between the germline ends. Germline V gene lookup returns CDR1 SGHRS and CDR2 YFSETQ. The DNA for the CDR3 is TGCGCCAGCGGCGTTGGGGGGGCCGGGAACACTGAAGCTTTCTTT. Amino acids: CASGVGGAGNTEAFF.

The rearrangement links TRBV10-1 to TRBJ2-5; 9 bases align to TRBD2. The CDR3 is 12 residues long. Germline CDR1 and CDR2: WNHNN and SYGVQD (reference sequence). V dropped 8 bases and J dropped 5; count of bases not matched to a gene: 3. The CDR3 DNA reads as TGCGCCAGCGAAACTAGCGGGGAGACCCAGTACTTC. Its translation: CASETSGETQYF.

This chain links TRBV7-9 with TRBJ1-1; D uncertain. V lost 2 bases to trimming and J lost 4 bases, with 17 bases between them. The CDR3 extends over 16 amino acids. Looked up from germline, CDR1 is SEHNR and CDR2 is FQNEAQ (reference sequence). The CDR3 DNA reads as TGTGCCAGCAGCTTACCCATCGATCGACGGGGCACTGAAGCTTTCTTT. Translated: CASSLPIDRRGTEAFF.

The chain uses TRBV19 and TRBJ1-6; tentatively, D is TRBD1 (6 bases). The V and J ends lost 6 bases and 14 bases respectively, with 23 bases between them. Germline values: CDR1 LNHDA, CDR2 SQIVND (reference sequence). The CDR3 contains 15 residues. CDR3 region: CASRTLGGLQFTLHF. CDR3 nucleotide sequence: TGTGCCAGTAGAACCCTCGGGGGCCTTCAGTTCACCCTCCACTTT.

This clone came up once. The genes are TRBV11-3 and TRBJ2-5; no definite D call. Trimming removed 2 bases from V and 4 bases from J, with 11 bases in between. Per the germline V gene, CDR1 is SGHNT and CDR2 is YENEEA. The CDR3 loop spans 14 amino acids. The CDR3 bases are TGTGCCAGCAGCTTATCGAGAGGATCAGAGACCCAGTACTTC. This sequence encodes CASSLSRGSETQYF. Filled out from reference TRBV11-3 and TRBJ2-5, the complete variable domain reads EAGVVQSPRYKIIEKKQPVAFWCNPISGHNTLYWYLQNLGQGPELLIRYENEEAVDDSQLPKDRFSAERLKGVDSTLKIQPAELGDSAVYLCASSLSRGSETQYFGPGTRLLVL.

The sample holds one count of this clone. This CDR3 reads CASSEWPGQVSSGANVLTF. The DNA of the CDR3 is TGTGCCAGCAGTGAGTGGCCGGGACAGGTTTCTTCTGGGGCCAACGTCCTGACTTTC. The genes are TRBV6-1 and TRBJ2-6; 8 bases map to TRBD1. The V and J ends lost 3 bases and 1 base, in that order; junction bases with no gene match: 11. The germline V gene has CDR1 MNHNS and CDR2 SASEGT. This CDR3 has 19 amino acids.

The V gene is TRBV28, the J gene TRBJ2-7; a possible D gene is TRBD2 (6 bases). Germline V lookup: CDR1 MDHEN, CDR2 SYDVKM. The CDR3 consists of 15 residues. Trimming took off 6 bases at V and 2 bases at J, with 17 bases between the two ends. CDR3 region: CASRGLQEGPYEQYF. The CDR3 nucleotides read TGTGCCAGCAGGGGCCTCCAGGAGGGCCCCTACGAGCAGTACTTC.

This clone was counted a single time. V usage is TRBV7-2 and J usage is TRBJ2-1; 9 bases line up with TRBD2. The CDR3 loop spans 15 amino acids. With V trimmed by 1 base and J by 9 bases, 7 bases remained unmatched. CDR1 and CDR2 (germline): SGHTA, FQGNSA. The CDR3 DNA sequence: TGTGCCAGCAGCTTAGGCGGGACTAGCTCTGGTGAGCAGTTCTTC. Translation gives CASSLGGTSSGEQFF.